This T cell receptor beta chain was recorded in a study of cytomegalovirus exposure and HLA in healthy donors. About this clone: Its matching antigen is unknown.

Study-level findings and limits: Certain sequence variants were highly shared and formed a cluster, and this cluster was likely a sequencing artifact. TCR beta chains associated with HLA were, in a later analysis, more clonally expanded than equally common others.

PCR employed 60 Vbeta and 13 Jbeta primers. Original data processing: Later, an analysis found approximately 80 million unique TCR beta chains, and 10 million to 11 million of these were shared. Data came from immunoSEQ multiplex PCR; TCRdb stores just in-frame clones and leaves some out. V and J calls and clone size are given by that table; D and trimming were obtained from the DNA. The table has some 95,000 clones, 77% seen once; the top ten hold 4.5% to 6%. V was pared by 7 bases and J by 7 bases, with 13 bases between. Per the germline V gene, CDR1 is MDHEN and CDR2 is SYDVKM. This CDR3 comprises 12 residues.

The chain links TRBV28 to TRBJ1-1; TRBD1 is a possible D gene (5 bases). The TCR was taken from a woman in her thirties or forties in good health and CMV-seronegative. The specimen sequenced was PBMCs. CDR3: CASISGGGEAFF. CDR3 DNA: TGTGCCAGCATTTCCGGCGGGGGTGAAGCTTTCTTT.